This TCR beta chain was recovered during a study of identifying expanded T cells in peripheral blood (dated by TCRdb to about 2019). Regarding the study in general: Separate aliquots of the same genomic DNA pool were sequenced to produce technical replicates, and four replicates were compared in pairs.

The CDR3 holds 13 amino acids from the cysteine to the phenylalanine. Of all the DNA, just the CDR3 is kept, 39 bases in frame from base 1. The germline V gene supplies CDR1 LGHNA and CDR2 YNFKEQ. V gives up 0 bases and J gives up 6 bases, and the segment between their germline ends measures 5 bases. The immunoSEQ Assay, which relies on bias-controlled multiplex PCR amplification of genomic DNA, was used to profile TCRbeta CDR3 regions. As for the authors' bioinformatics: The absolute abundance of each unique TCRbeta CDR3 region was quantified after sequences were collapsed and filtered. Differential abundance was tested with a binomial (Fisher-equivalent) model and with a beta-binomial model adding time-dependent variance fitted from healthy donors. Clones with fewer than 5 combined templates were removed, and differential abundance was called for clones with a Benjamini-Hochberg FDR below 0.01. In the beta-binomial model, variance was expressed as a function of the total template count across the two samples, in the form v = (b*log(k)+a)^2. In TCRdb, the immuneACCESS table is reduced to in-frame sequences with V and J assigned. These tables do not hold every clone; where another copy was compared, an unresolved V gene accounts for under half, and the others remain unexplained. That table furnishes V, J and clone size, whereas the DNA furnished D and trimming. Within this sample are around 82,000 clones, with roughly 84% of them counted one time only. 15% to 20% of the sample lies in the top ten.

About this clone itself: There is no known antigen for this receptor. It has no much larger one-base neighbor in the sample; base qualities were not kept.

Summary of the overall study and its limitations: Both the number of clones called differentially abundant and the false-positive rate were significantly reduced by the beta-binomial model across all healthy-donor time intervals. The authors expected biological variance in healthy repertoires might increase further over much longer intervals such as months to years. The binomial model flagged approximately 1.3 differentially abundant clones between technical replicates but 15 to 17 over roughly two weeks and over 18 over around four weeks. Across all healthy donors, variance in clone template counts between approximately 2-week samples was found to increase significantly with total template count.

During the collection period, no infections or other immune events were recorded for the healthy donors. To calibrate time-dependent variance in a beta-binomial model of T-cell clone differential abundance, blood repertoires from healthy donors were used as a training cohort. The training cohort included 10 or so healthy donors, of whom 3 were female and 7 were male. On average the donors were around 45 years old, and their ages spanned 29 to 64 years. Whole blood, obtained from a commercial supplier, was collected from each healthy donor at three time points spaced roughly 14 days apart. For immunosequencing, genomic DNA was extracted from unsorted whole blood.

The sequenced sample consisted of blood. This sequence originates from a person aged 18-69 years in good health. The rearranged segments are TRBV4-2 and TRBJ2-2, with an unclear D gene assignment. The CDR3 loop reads CASSQEYSGELFF. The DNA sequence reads TGTGCCAGCAGCCAAGAGTACTCCGGGGAGCTGTTTTTT.